This T cell receptor (beta chain) was identified in a study of blood T cells in healthy people across ages. Findings and caveats of the study: Roughly linear age-related decline in beta diversity appeared, significant by age about 40. The unsorted PBMCs prevented any conclusive comparison of naive versus antigen-experienced cells.

Remarks on this clonotype: The antigen is unknown.

Each donor's blood draw was approximately 10 milliliters of peripheral blood. V lost 2 bases and J lost 0; bases outside the gene matches: 8. The CDR3 consists of 19 residues. Germline values: CDR1 MNHEY, CDR2 SVGEGT. Through a sample-barcoded 5' primer and a J-beta primer mix, a second PCR was run for roughly 6 to 12 cycles. Each cDNA molecule was tagged by a template-switch adaptor that had 12 random nucleotides. TCRdb passed the 5' RACE reads through MiXCR, listing each CDR3 protein once. The table records about 400,000 distinct CDR3 sequences, more than 45% of them present only once. Input material: blood. V is TRBV6-2 or TRBV6-3 and J is TRBJ2-1; 12 nucleotides line up with TRBD1. This TCR came from a man between 60 and 75 years old in good health. The CDR3 is CASSYPGTGGLGSYNEQFF. CDR3 bases: TGTGCCAGCAGTTACCCCGGGACAGGGGGCTTAGGCTCCTACAATGAGCAGTTCTTC.